This T cell receptor beta chain stems from a study of blood T cell repertoires in COVID-19. The overall study: T cells, B-cell-depleted T cells, or PBMCs supplied cDNA or gDNA.

This CDR3 is 17 amino acids long. CDR1 is SNHLY and CDR2 is FYNNEI in the germline V gene. Losses at the gene ends were 6 bases for V and 4 bases for J; bases not matched to a gene: 17. Data came from immunoSEQ multiplex PCR; TCRdb stores just in-frame clones and leaves some out. The repertoire holds fewer than 300,000 clones, with about 91% as singletons. The clonotype originates from a person aged 18 to 30 with COVID-19, enrolled during active disease. The source material was peripheral blood. This chain connects TRBV2 to TRBJ1-1, with 7 bases matching TRBD1. The CDR3 DNA reads as TGTGCCAGCAGCGCGGAGGGGGCGGCCCCCGTGGGCACTGAAGCTTTCTTT. This gives the protein CASSAEGAAPVGTEAFF.